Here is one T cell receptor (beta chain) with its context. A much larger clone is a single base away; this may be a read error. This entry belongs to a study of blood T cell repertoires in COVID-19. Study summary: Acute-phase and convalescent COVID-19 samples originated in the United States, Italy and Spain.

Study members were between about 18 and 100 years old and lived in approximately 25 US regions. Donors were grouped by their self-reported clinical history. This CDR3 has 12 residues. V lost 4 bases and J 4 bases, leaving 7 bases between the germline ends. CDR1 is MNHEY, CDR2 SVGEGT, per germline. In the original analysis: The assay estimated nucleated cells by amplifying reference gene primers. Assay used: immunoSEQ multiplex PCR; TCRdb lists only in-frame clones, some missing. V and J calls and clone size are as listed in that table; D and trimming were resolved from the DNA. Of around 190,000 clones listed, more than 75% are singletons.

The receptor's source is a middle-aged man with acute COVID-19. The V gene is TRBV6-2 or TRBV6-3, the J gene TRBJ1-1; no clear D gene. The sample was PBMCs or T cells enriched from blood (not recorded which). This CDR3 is CASSFGSTEAFF. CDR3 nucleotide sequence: TGTGCCAGCAGTTTCGGGAGCACTGAAGCTTTCTTT.